Shown below are 24 T cell receptor beta chains from a single sample sequenced in a study of PD-1 blockade in classical Hodgkin lymphoma. Using immunoSEQ multiplex PCR, the repertoire was profiled, and TCRdb retains in-frame clones only, with some absent. This sample yields tens of thousands of clones, of which approximately 88% are seen a single time; around an eighth belongs to the top ten. Relapse after autologous stem cell transplantation occurred in every patient, and brentuximab vedotin exposure varied. Sequenced material: peripheral blood mononuclear cells (PBMCs), taken at baseline. The receptors derive from a human donor with classical Hodgkin lymphoma.

The genes are TRBV27 and TRBJ1-2; 8 bases line up with TRBD1. CDR3 length: 16 amino acids. Germline CDR1 MNHEY, CDR2 SMNVEV (reference sequence). V trimming: 4 bases; J trimming: 1 base; junction bases outside the gene matches: 8. CDR3 loop: CASSWAAGGDNYGYTF. CDR3 nucleotide sequence: TGTGCCAGCAGTTGGGCGGCAGGGGGCGATAACTATGGCTACACCTTC.

The rearrangement links TRBV6-5 to TRBJ1-5; D might be TRBD1 (6 bases). The CDR3 totals 13 residues. Germline values: CDR1 MNHEY, CDR2 SVGAGI. V was clipped by 6 bases and J by 4 bases, with 10 bases between them. Here the CDR3 DNA reads TGTGCCAGCAGACAAGACAGGAATCAGCCCCAGCATTTT. Translated: CASRQDRNQPQHF.

This clone was seen a single time. The gene calls are TRBV7-9 and TRBJ1-6; D is possibly TRBD1 (6 bases). V was shortened by 1 base and J by 10 bases, with 14 bases between the two germline ends. The germline V gene encodes CDR1 SEHNR and CDR2 FQNEAQ (reference sequence). This CDR3 is built from 15 residues. DNA for the CDR3: TGTGCCAGCAGCTTAGAGGGGGGGCTCGGGTCACCCCTCCACTTT. Encoded protein: CASSLEGGLGSPLHF. The full variable domain, its missing parts supplied by reference TRBV7-9 and TRBJ1-6, is DTGVSQNPRHKITKRGQNVTFRCDPISEHNRLYWYRQTLGQGPEFLTYFQNEAQLEKSRLLSDRFSAERPKGSFSTLEIQRTEQGDSAMYLCASSLEGGLGSPLHFGNGTRLTVT.

The rearrangement links TRBV10-3 to TRBJ2-2; the match to TRBD1 covers 8 bases. J gave up 6 bases and V 6 bases, and 9 bases lay outside the gene matches. This CDR3 has 15 amino acids. The germline V gene has CDR1 ENHRY and CDR2 SYGVKD. The CDR3 DNA follows: TGTGCCATCAGGGCGCGGACAGGGATGGCCGGGGAGCTGTTTTTT. Residues: CAIRARTGMAGELFF.

The chain couples TRBV19 to TRBJ1-1; possibly TRBD1 for D (5 bases). Deletions cut 3 bases from V and 6 bases from J, with 8 bases between. CDR1 and CDR2 from the germline V gene are LNHDA and SQIVND (reference sequence). The CDR3 is 12 amino acids. The CDR3 here is CASSIGGSEAFF. CDR3 nucleotides: TGTGCCAGTAGTATCGGGGGATCTGAAGCTTTCTTT.

The chain carries TRBV14 and TRBJ1-1; TRBD1 matches 9 bases. The CDR3 runs 13 residues. Germline CDR1 is SGHDN and CDR2 is FVKESK. V shed 6 bases, J shed 4 bases, and the junction held 3 bases outside the gene matches. CDR3 region: CASSKTGGTEAFF. In nucleotides, the CDR3 is TGTGCCAGCAGTAAGACAGGGGGCACTGAAGCTTTCTTT.

This chain links TRBV7-8 with TRBJ1-6, with no clear D. The CDR3 consists of 14 residues. In germline, CDR1 is SGHVS, CDR2 FQNEAQ. V lost 10 bases and J 4 bases, leaving 14 bases between the germline ends. Written as DNA, the CDR3 is TGTGCCACCGGGCGATGGCATTATAATTCACCCCTCCACTTT. Translated: CATGRWHYNSPLHF.

The chain uses TRBV9 and TRBJ2-5; 11 bases map to TRBD2. V shed 1 base, J shed 4 bases, and the junction held 6 bases outside the gene matches. This CDR3 spans 16 amino acids. Germline V gene sequence: CDR1 SGDLS, CDR2 YYNGEE. This chain's CDR3 is CASSVSLLAGGETQYF. CDR3 bases: TGTGCCAGCAGCGTATCCCTCCTAGCGGGGGGAGAGACCCAGTACTTC.

This clone occurred a few times. This chain joins TRBV14 and TRBJ2-7, with a tentative D call TRBD2 (6 bases). Trimming removed 2 bases from V and 3 bases from J, with 8 bases in between. The length of the CDR3 is 13 residues. The germline CDR1 and CDR2 sequences are SGHDN and FVKESK. CDR3 DNA: TGTGCCAGCAGCCAAATCGGGGGCTACGAGCAGTACTTC. Translating gives CASSQIGGYEQYF.

This clone was recorded a few times. The CDR3 sequence is CASSDWGQGNTGELFF. The CDR3, as DNA: TGTGCCAGCAGTGACTGGGGACAGGGGAACACCGGGGAGCTGTTTTTT. V is TRBV6-4 and J is TRBJ2-2, with TRBD1 matching 9 bases. With V trimmed by 1 base and J by 1 base, 1 base remained unmatched. Germline V gene sequence: CDR1 MRHNA, CDR2 SNTAGT. The CDR3 consists of 16 residues.

The J gene is TRBJ1-2, the V gene TRBV13; D is unclear. Trimming removed 5 bases at V and 7 bases at J, with 20 bases between. The germline CDR1 and CDR2 sequences are PRHDT and FYEKMQ (reference sequence). CDR3 length: 15 residues. The CDR3 is CASSPIGPSMAGYTF. The CDR3 DNA sequence: TGTGCCAGCAGCCCCATTGGACCCAGCATGGCTGGCTACACCTTC.

The chain has TRBV29-1 and TRBJ2-7, with a tentative D call TRBD1 (6 bases). The germline V gene has CDR1 SQVTM and CDR2 ANQGSEA. V lost 6 bases, J lost 2 bases, and 14 bases lay in between. The CDR3 contains 13 residues. The CDR3 DNA is TGCAGCGTAACCCCGACAGGAGCCTACGAGCAGTACTTC. This gives the protein CSVTPTGAYEQYF.

V and J are TRBV4-3 and TRBJ2-3, with D perhaps TRBD1 (6 bases). Germline loops: CDR1 LGHNA, CDR2 YSLEER. With 1 base removed from V and 4 bases from J, the gap between germline ends came to 12 bases. The length of the CDR3 is 15 residues. DNA of the CDR3: TGCGCCAGCAGCCAAGGGGCAGGGGAATCAGATACGCAGTATTTT. Translating gives CASSQGAGESDTQYF.

V usage is TRBV7-2 and J usage is TRBJ1-2; TRBD1 agrees at 11 bases. The junction had 4 bases not matched to a gene; V was cut back by 5 bases and J by 5 bases. The CDR3 has 14 residues. Germline V CDR1 and CDR2: SGHTA, FQGNSA. The CDR3 DNA is TGTGCCAGCAGCAAGGGGACAGGGGGTTATGGCTACACCTTC. Its protein is CASSKGTGGYGYTF.

The chain has TRBV19 and TRBJ2-1; TRBD2 matches 13 bases. The CDR3 covers 16 residues. The J segment lost 8 bases and the V segment lost 5 bases, leaving 9 bases of the junction unmatched. From germline, CDR1 is LNHDA and CDR2 SQIVND (reference sequence). CDR3 amino acids: CASSSRTSGGKDEQFF. Here the CDR3 DNA reads TGTGCCAGTAGTTCCCGGACTAGCGGGGGCAAGGATGAGCAGTTCTTC.

The rearrangement joins TRBV28 to TRBJ1-1; D is perhaps TRBD1 (5 bases). CDR3 length equals 14 residues. Deletions cut 5 bases from V and 3 bases from J, with 13 bases between. Germline loops: CDR1 MDHEN, CDR2 SYDVKM. The CDR3 spells CASSNRDGDTEAFF. Written as DNA, the CDR3 is TGTGCCAGCAGTAATCGGGACGGGGACACTGAAGCTTTCTTT.

The chain is built from TRBV2 and TRBJ2-5; D gene ambiguous. Germline assignment: CDR1 SNHLY and CDR2 FYNNEI. The germline V and J ends were trimmed by 3 bases and 2 bases, with 13 bases remaining between them. The CDR3 sequence is 15 residues long. The CDR3 DNA reads as TGTGCCAGCAGTGACGTTTACCCTAGGCAAGAGACCCAGTACTTC. It translates to CASSDVYPRQETQYF. The full variable domain, its missing parts supplied by reference TRBV2 and TRBJ2-5, is EPEVTQTPSHQVTQMGQEVILRCVPISNHLYFYWYRQILGQKVEFLVSFYNNEISEKSEIFDDQFSVERPDGSNFTLKIRSTKLEDSAMYFCASSDVYPRQETQYFGPGTRLLVL.

The rearrangement links TRBV29-1 to TRBJ2-1, with D uncertain. The CDR3 loop spans 11 amino acids. The V gene lost 6 bases and the J gene lost 6 bases, with 9 bases spanning the gap. Per the germline V gene, CDR1 is SQVTM and CDR2 is ANQGSEA. In DNA form, the CDR3 reads TGCAGCGTACGACGGACCAATGAGCAGTTCTTC. Protein product: CSVRRTNEQFF.

This clone appeared many times. The genes are TRBV30 and TRBJ1-1; possible D gene TRBD1, 6 bases. Germline values: CDR1 GTSNPN, CDR2 SVGIG (reference sequence). There are 15 residues in the CDR3. Trimming left V 3 bases short and J 2 bases short, with 16 bases between. The CDR3 nucleotides are TGTGCCTGGAGGACCGGGCGACAGGCAAACACTGAAGCTTTCTTT. Translating gives CAWRTGRQANTEAFF.

The V call is TRBV19, the J call TRBJ1-2; D perhaps matches TRBD1 (5 bases). The length of the CDR3 is 14 residues. Germline values: CDR1 LNHDA, CDR2 SQIVND (reference sequence). The germline V and J ends were trimmed by 7 bases and 8 bases, with 20 bases remaining between them. CDR3 protein: CASTWDENQVGYTF. The DNA of the CDR3 is TGTGCCAGTACCTGGGACGAAAACCAGGTCGGCTACACCTTC.

This chain joins TRBV6-6 and TRBJ2-2, with a possible D match to TRBD1 (6 bases). V lost 7 bases to trimming and J lost 2 bases, with 14 bases between them. Germline V CDR1 and CDR2: MNHNY, SVGAGI (reference sequence). The CDR3 contains 15 residues. The CDR3 is CASTLTGGNTGELFF. CDR3 nucleotide sequence: TGTGCCAGCACCCTGACAGGAGGAAACACCGGGGAGCTGTTTTTT.

This clone was picked up a small number of times. The genes are TRBV7-9 and TRBJ1-2; 7 bases map to TRBD1. The V and J ends lost 5 bases and 1 base, in that order; junction bases with no gene match: 4. From germline, CDR1 is SEHNR and CDR2 FQNEAQ (reference sequence). This CDR3 spans 14 amino acids. The CDR3 bases are TGTGCCAGCAGCCCCAGGGGGGATAACTATGGCTACACCTTC. Amino acids: CASSPRGDNYGYTF.

This chain connects TRBV7-2 to TRBJ2-7; the D gene is possibly TRBD2 (7 bases). Looked up from germline, CDR1 is SGHTA and CDR2 is FQGNSA. The CDR3 extends over 16 amino acids. V dropped 5 bases and J dropped 0 bases, with 17 bases sitting between them. The CDR3 loop is CASSRWGRESSYEQYF. The CDR3 bases are TGTGCCAGCAGCCGATGGGGGCGGGAGAGCTCCTACGAGCAGTACTTC.

The CDR3 DNA reads as TGTGCCAGCAGCAATCAACCTTTCCTCACAGATACGCAGTATTTT. It is translated as CASSNQPFLTDTQYF. This chain joins TRBV21-1 and TRBJ2-3. TRBV21-1 constitutes a pseudogene. CDR3 length: 15 residues.